Given below is one TCR beta chain in context. Germline trimming cut 2 bases from V and 2 bases from J; bases unmatched to any gene: 10. Germline-derived CDR1 and CDR2 are GTSNPN and SVGIG (reference sequence). CDR3 length: 18 residues. Extraction and reverse transcription of RNA yielded cDNA as the sequencing template. Using immunoSEQ multiplex PCR, the repertoire was profiled, and TCRdb retains in-frame clones only, with some absent. This sample has 250,000 to 350,000 clones; roughly 60% occur once, and the top ten carry roughly 0.88%. This entry is derived from a study of CD8+ T cells in alopecia areata. Sample treatment: oral pan-JAK inhibitor, 5-10 mg twice daily.

This clonotype was obtained from a human donor with alopecia areata. The genes are TRBV30 and TRBJ1-6; 9 bases map to TRBD1. The input for sequencing was CD4+ T cells sorted from blood, taken around week 53, from a patient treated with tofacitinib. The CDR3 DNA follows: TGTGCCTGGAGTATCTGGAGGACAGGGGTCACCTATAATTCACCCCTCCACTTT. It translates to CAWSIWRTGVTYNSPLHF.